The sequence of this TCR beta chain was determined in a study of T cell responses to AZD1222 COVID-19 vaccine. Study conclusions and caveats: Of spike-specific TCRs, nearly half reportedly target regions left unmutated in variants. Females made up more of the donors, who were largely white British, and clonal diversity may have come out too low.

The length of the CDR3 is 15 residues. Germline V gene sequence: CDR1 MRHNA, CDR2 SNTAGT. Trimming removed 4 bases from V and 5 bases from J; junction bases left unmatched: 7. A word on this clone: Its target is not known.

Both about-4-week and about-12-week second-dose recipients were combined. Libraries were prepared by immunoSEQ multiplex PCR; TCRdb keeps only in-frame clonotypes and omits some of them. The repertoire holds 120,000 or so clones, with 84% as singletons. V and J are TRBV6-4 and TRBJ2-3; 9 bases fit TRBD2. Here the sequenced sample was peripheral blood, taken 28 days after the second AZD1222 dose. The receptor's source is an adult who received the AZD1222 COVID-19 vaccine. The CDR3 sequence: CASSGRAGGQDTQYF. The CDR3 region has the DNA TGTGCCAGCAGTGGCCGGGCGGGGGGGCAAGATACGCAGTATTTT.